This T cell receptor beta chain comes out of a study of Ad26.COV2.S vaccination and SARS-CoV-2 variants (dated by TCRdb to about 2021). A note on the overall study: Vaccine-arm donors came from COV1001, a multicentre, randomized, double-blind, placebo-controlled phase I-IIa trial of Ad26.COV2.S in healthy adults. Ad26.COV2.S was given intramuscularly at 5x10^10 or 1x10^11 viral particles, as a single shot or as two shots 56 days apart. TCRbeta repertoire sequencing served as the tool for gauging how specific and how broad the SARS-CoV-2-reactive T cell receptors were following Ad26.COV2.S vaccination. A total of some 30 samples were included in the TCR-sequenced set, comprising about 20 Ad26.COV2.S vaccine recipients, 5 placebo recipients and 8 SARS-CoV-2 convalescent individuals. Trial participants were randomized into five groups of five: low-dose or high-dose Ad26.COV2.S given once or twice, or placebo on both occasions. Throughout the experiments and outcome assessment, investigators stayed blinded to trial group allocation. The investigation overall reported the following: The authors noted that total T cell responses may have been underestimated by the TCR breadth and depth analyses. Compared with placebo recipients, Ad26.COV2.S recipients showed higher spike-specific TCR breadth (P = 0.0014). After vaccination, substantial breadth of spike-specific CD8+ and CD4+ T cell responses was reported. Comparing responses between vaccine doses or regimens was not something the study was powered to do. Comparable non-spike TCR breadth was observed between vaccine and placebo recipients, consistent with only spike being contained in the vaccine.

This sample's treatment or condition label indicates: around 19 received Ad26.COV2.S at low or high dose, single or two shots; roughly five received placebo; per-sample allocation not given. For vaccine and placebo recipients, the sequenced repertoires came from samples collected on day 63 after the first injection. Cohort 1b enrolled 25 adults aged 18-55 years at a single site in Boston, USA, between 29 July and 7 August 2020. Ad26.COV2.S was a replication-incompetent adenovirus type 26 vector that expressed a prefusion-stabilized SARS-CoV-2 spike protein derived from the original Wuhan strain. The immunoSEQ Assay was the method used to sequence TCRbeta CDR3 regions. After extraction, genomic DNA underwent amplification by bias-controlled multiplex PCR, followed by high-throughput sequencing. The study's own analysis went as follows. To quantify the absolute abundance of every unique TCRbeta CDR3 region, sequences were collapsed and filtered. T cell fraction was estimated by normalization of TCRbeta template counts to usable DNA, with usable DNA being measured through amplification of reference genes present in all nucleated cells. Repertoire TCRs were annotated as SARS-CoV-2-specific by exact matching of V gene, CDR3 amino acid sequence and J gene to a known reactive TCR set. The reference SARS-CoV-2 TCR set was obtained from MIRA and was filtered for enrichment in COVID-19-positive ImmuneCODE repertoires, whereby public or cross-reactive TCRs were removed. Using the MIRA antigens, annotated TCRs were further analysed by specific ORF or by position within an ORF. Breadth was defined as annotated unique rearrangements over total unique productive rearrangements; depth was the summed frequency of those rearrangements. Two-sided Wilcoxon rank-sum tests were used to compare TCR breadth between groups. Held by TCRdb, this immuneACCESS table contains in-frame sequences only and omits some clones. Under half of the omission traces to an unresolved V gene where checked; the cause of the rest is unknown. The DNA gave D and trimming, while V, J and clone size come from that table. The sample records around 450,000 clones, 88% of which are singletons. 3.6% of the sample goes to the ten largest clones.

The CDR1 and CDR2 encoded by the germline V gene are SGHTA and FQGTGA. V loses 5 bases of germline sequence and J loses 5 bases, and the interval between the two ends is 19 bases. There are 16 amino acids in the CDR3, from cysteine to phenylalanine inclusive. Left in the record is the CDR3 DNA by itself, 48 bases read in frame from the first base. Comment on this clone: This receptor's antigen is unknown. Base quality data are lacking; no much larger clone is found one base away.

The chain is assembled from TRBV7-3 and TRBJ2-1; the D element could tentatively be TRBD1 or TRBD2, as 5 bases agree for each. The sequence was collected from a person aged 18 to 65 who received the Ad26.COV2.S COVID-19 vaccine or a placebo. Sequencing was performed on peripheral blood, taken in a trial of Ad26.COV2.S vaccine versus placebo. Here is the DNA: TGTGCCAGCAGCGGAGACAGAATCCACGGGAACAATGAGCAGTTCTTC. It is translated as CASSGDRIHGNNEQFF.